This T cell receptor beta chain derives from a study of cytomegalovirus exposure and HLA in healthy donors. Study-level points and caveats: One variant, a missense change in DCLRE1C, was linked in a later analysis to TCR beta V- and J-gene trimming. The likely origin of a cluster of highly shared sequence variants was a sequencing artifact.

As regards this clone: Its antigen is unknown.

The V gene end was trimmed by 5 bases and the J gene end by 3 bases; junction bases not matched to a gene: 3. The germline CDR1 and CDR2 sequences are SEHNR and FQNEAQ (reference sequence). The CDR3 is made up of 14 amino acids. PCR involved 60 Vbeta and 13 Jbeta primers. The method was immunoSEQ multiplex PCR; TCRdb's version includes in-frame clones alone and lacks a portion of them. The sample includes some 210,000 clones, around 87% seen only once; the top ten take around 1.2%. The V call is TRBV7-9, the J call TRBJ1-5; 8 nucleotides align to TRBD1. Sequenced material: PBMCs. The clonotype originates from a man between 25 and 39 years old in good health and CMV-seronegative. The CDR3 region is CASSTGQDNQPQHF. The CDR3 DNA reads TGTGCCAGCAGCACGGGACAGGACAATCAGCCCCAGCATTTT.